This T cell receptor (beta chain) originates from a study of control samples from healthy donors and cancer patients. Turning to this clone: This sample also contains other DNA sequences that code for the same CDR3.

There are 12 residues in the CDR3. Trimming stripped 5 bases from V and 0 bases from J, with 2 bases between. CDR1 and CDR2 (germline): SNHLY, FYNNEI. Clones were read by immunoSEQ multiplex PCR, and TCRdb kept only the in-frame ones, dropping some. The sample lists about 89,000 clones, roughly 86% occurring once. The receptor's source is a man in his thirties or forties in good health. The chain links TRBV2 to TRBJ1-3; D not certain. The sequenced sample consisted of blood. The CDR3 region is CASSFSGNTIYF. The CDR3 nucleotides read TGTGCCAGCAGTTTCTCTGGAAACACCATATATTTT. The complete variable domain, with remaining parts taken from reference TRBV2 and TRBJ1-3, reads EPEVTQTPSHQVTQMGQEVILRCVPISNHLYFYWYRQILGQKVEFLVSFYNNEISEKSEIFDDQFSVERPDGSNFTLKIRSTKLEDSAMYFCASSFSGNTIYFGEGSWLTVV.